The next 6 T cell receptor beta chains were all read from a single sample in a study of T cell changes during pregnancy in multiple sclerosis. Sequencing was performed with immunoSEQ multiplex PCR; in TCRdb, only in-frame clones are kept and a portion is missing. Of roughly 40,000 clones in the sample, about 85% were seen once. The source was CD4+ T cells from peripheral blood mononuclear cells, collected after pregnancy. These receptors originate from a female donor with multiple sclerosis, enrolled in a pregnancy study.

The V gene is TRBV5-4, the J gene TRBJ1-2; 7 nucleotides line up with TRBD1. CDR1 and CDR2 from the germline V gene are SGHNT and YYREEE (reference sequence). The CDR3 covers 15 residues. V lost 3 bases and J lost 0; bases outside the gene matches: 5. The CDR3 is CASSSPGQSNYGYTF. CDR3 sequence (DNA): TGTGCCAGCAGCTCCCCGGGACAGTCTAACTATGGCTACACCTTC.

The chain uses TRBV19 and TRBJ2-1; D may be TRBD2 (6 bases). CDR1 is LNHDA and CDR2 is SQIVND in the germline V gene (reference sequence). V was cut by 3 bases and J by 12 bases, with 12 bases left in between. The length of the CDR3 is 12 residues. CDR3 bases: TGTGCCAGTAGTATTACCGGGACTGGGCAGTTCTTC. Its translation: CASSITGTGQFF.

The V call is TRBV7-2, the J call TRBJ2-5; D is ambiguous. The V gene lost 3 bases and the J gene lost 5 bases, with 10 bases spanning the gap. The CDR3 covers 13 residues. Germline V gene sequence: CDR1 SGHTA, CDR2 FQGNSA. The CDR3 nucleotides are TGTGCCAGCAGCTTGAGGCCGTGGGAGACCCAGTACTTC. Its protein product is CASSLRPWETQYF.

V gene TRBV9 combines with J gene TRBJ2-1, with 9 bases lining up with TRBD2. V lost 3 bases, J lost 4 bases, and 11 bases stayed unmatched. The CDR3 is made up of 17 amino acids. Germline values: CDR1 SGDLS, CDR2 YYNGEE. CDR3 sequence reads: CASSARGAGGRYNEQFF. The CDR3 DNA reads as TGTGCCAGCAGCGCCAGGGGAGCGGGGGGCCGGTACAATGAGCAGTTCTTC.

V usage is TRBV30 and J usage is TRBJ2-7, with D possibly matching TRBD2 (5 bases). Germline V gives CDR1 GTSNPN, CDR2 SVGIG (reference sequence). The CDR3 covers 13 residues. With 7 bases removed from V and 3 bases from J, the gap between germline ends came to 16 bases. The CDR3 sequence: CAYLDEGVYEQYF. The CDR3 DNA follows: TGTGCCTACTTGGACGAGGGAGTCTACGAGCAGTACTTC.

The rearrangement uses TRBV5-6 and TRBJ2-6, with D tentatively TRBD2 (6 bases). The CDR3 sequence is 18 residues long. V was trimmed by 4 bases and J by 0 bases, leaving 17 bases between them. CDR1 SGHDT and CDR2 YYEEEE come from the germline V gene. CDR3 amino acids: CASSRGLILSSGANVLTF. The DNA of the CDR3 is TGTGCCAGCAGCCGGGGGTTGATCCTTAGCTCTGGGGCCAACGTCCTGACTTTC.